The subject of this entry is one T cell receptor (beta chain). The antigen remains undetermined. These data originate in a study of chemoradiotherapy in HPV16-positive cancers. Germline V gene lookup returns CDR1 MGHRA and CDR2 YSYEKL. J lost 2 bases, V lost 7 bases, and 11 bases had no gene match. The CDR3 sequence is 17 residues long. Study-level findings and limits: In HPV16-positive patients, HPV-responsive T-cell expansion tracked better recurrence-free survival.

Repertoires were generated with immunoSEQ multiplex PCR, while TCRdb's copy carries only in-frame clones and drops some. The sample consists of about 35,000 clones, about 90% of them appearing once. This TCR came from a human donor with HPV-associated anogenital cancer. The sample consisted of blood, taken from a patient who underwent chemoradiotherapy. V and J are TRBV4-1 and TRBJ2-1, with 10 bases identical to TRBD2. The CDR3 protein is CASTLAGDPGAYNEQFF. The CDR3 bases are TGCGCCAGCACTCTAGCGGGGGACCCCGGCGCCTACAATGAGCAGTTCTTC.